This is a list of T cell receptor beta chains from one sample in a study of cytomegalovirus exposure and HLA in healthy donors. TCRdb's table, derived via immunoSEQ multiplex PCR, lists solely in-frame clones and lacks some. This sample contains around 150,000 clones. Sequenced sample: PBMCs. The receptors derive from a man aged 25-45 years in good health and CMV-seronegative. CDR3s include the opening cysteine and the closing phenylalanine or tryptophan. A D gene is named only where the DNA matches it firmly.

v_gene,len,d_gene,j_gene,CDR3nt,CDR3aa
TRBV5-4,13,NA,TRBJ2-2,TGTGCCAGCAGCTCGGGGGTTACCGGGGAGCTGTTTTTT,CASSSGVTGELFF
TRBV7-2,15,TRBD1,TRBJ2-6,TGTGCCAGCAGTACGACAGGGGCTGGGGCCAACGTCCTGACTTTC,CASSTTGAGANVLTF
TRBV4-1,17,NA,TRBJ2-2,TGCGCCAGCACCGGACTTGGCGGGACGGTGAACACCGGGGAGCTGTTTTTT,CASTGLGGTVNTGELFF
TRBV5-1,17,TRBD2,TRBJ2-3,TGCGCCAGCAGCAGAATGACTAGCGGGAGTTACGCAGATACGCAGTATTTT,CASSRMTSGSYADTQYF
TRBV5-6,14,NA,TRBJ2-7,TGTGCCAGCAGCCGGGGTCCTAGCAGCTACGAGCAGTACTTC,CASSRGPSSYEQYF
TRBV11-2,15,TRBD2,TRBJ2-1,TGTGCCAGCACCCAGGGACTAGCGGGAGCCAATGAGCAGTTCTTC,CASTQGLAGANEQFF
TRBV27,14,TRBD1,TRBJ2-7,TGTGCCAGCAGCACCGGGACAGGGGGCAACGAGCAGTACTTC,CASSTGTGGNEQYF
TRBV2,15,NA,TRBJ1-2,TGTGCCAGCACCCTGCAGCAGGGGACGATCCATGGCTACACCTTC,CASTLQQGTIHGYTF
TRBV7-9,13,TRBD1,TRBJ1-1,TGTGCCAGCACCGAAGGACAGGGGGCGAGGGCTTTCTTT,CASTEGQGARAFF
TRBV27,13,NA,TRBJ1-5,TGTGCCAGCAGTCACAGGGCCCGAGAGCCCCAGCATTTT,CASSHRAREPQHF
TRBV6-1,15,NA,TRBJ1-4,TGTGCCAGCAGTGAACGGCAAGACTTTAATGAAAAACTGTTTTTT,CASSERQDFNEKLFF
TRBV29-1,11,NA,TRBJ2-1,TGCAGCGTTGAAGGAGCAGGCGGGCGTTTCTTC,CSVEGAGGRFF
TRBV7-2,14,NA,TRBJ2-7,TGTGCCAGCAGCCCGGGGGATGGTTTTTACGAGCAGTACTTC,CASSPGDGFYEQYF
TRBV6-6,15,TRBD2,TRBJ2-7,TGTGCCAGCAGTTACTCGTGGGCGGGGGCCTACGAGCAGTACTTC,CASSYSWAGAYEQYF
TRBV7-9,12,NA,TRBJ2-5,TGTGCCAGCCAGGGAGGGGGAGAGACCCAGTACTTC,CASQGGGETQYF
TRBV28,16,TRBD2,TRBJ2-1,TGTGCCAGCAGTTCCCACACTAGCGGGAGGGGAAATGAGCAGTTCTTC,CASSSHTSGRGNEQFF
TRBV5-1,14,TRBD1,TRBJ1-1,TGCGCCAGCAGCTCAAGGACAGGCAACACTGAAGCTTTCTTT,CASSSRTGNTEAFF
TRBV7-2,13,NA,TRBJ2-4,TGTGCCAGCAGCTCTCAACCCAGAAACATTCAGTACTTC,CASSSQPRNIQYF
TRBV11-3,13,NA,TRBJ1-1,TGTGCCAGCAGCCCTTTTGAGAGCCCTGAAGCTTTCTTT,CASSPFESPEAFF
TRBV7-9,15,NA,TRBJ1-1,TGTGCCAGCAGCTTTGGGGGGGCCGGCGACACTGAAGCTTTCTTT,CASSFGGAGDTEAFF
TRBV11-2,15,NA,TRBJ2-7,TGTGCCAGCAGCTTCTCCCCGGGGAACTCCTACGAGCAGTACTTC,CASSFSPGNSYEQYF
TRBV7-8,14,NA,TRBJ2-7,TGTGCCAGCAGCCCAATGCGGGACCGCTACGAGCAGTACTTC,CASSPMRDRYEQYF
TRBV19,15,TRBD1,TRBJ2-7,TGTGCCAGTAGTAAGAACCGGGACAGAACCTACGAGCAGTACTTC,CASSKNRDRTYEQYF
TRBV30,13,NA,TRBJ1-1,TGTGCCCCTCCGTCGGACATGAACACTGAAGCTTTCTTT,CAPPSDMNTEAFF
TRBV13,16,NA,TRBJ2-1,TGTGCCAGCAGCCCACCCACAGGGACCCCCAACAATGAGCAGTTCTTC,CASSPPTGTPNNEQFF
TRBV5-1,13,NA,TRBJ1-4,TGCGCCAGCAGCCTGACGCCAGGGGAAAAACTGTTTTTT,CASSLTPGEKLFF
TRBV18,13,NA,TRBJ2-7,TGTGCCAGCTCGGCAGGTACCCCCTACGAGCAGTACTTC,CASSAGTPYEQYF
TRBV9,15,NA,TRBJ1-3,TGTGCCAGCAGCGTAGGTATCGGCTCTGGAAACACCATATATTTT,CASSVGIGSGNTIYF
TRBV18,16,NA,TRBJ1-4,TGTGCCAGCTCACCTATAATCGGGGCAACTAATGAAAAACTGTTTTTT,CASSPIIGATNEKLFF
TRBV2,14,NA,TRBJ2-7,TGTGCCATCCTACGTCGGGACAACTTTCACGAGCAGTACTTC,CAILRRDNFHEQYF
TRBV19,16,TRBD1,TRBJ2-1,TGTGCCAGTAGTATCGGGACAGGACCTATCTACAATGAGCAGTTCTTC,CASSIGTGPIYNEQFF
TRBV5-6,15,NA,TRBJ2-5,TGTGCCAGCAGCTTGCGAAGGGGGTCAGGGGAGACCCAGTACTTC,CASSLRRGSGETQYF
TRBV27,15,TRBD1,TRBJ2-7,TGTGCCAGCAGGCGCGCCGGGACAGGAACCCACGAGCAGTACTTC,CASRRAGTGTHEQYF